One and the same sample provided the 6 T cell receptor beta chains below, sequenced in a study of blood T cell repertoires in COVID-19. Here immunoSEQ multiplex PCR was the method, and the copy in TCRdb shows in-frame clones only, minus some. Of over 90,000 clones listed, about 90% were seen once; the top ten hold roughly 6%. Specimen: peripheral blood. Receptors were obtained from a human donor in a cohort sampled during active COVID-19.

This clone was seen only once. This chain links TRBV30 with TRBJ2-3; weak D call: TRBD2 (5 bases). The V end lost 0 bases, the J end lost 2 bases, and 6 bases lay between the germline ends. CDR1 is GTSNPN, CDR2 SVGIG, per germline (reference sequence). The CDR3 consists of 13 residues. The chain's CDR3 is CAWSVGLTDTQYF. CDR3 bases: TGTGCCTGGAGTGTAGGACTCACAGATACGCAGTATTTT. Supplemented by reference TRBV30 and TRBJ2-3, the full variable domain reads SQTIHQWPATLVQPVGSPLSLECTVEGTSNPNLYWYRQAAGRGLQLLFYSVGIGQISSEVPQNLSASRPQDRQFILSSKKLLLSDSGFYLCAWSVGLTDTQYFGPGTRLTVL.

The chain recombines TRBV27 with TRBJ2-7; 14 bases match TRBD2. This CDR3 has 14 amino acids. Looked up from germline, CDR1 is MNHEY and CDR2 is SMNVEV (reference sequence). Trimming removed 3 bases from V and 7 bases from J; junction bases left unmatched: 2. For the CDR3, the DNA is TGTGCCAGCAGTTTTGGGACTAGCGGGAGTGAGCAGTACTTC. It is translated as CASSFGTSGSEQYF.

Concerning this clone itself: The limits of the CDR3 on the DNA are not certain, so only TCRdb's listed CDR3 is given. The chain employs TRBV7-6 and TRBJ2-7; the DNA was not compared with TRBD1, the D call given in the table. The CDR3 totals 16 residues, both ends included. The germline V gene encodes CDR1 SGHVS and CDR2 FNYEAQ. CDR3: CASSPSGQGYTYEQYF.

The gene calls are TRBV12-3 or TRBV12-4 and TRBJ2-7; 9 bases line up with TRBD2. The CDR3 loop spans 13 amino acids. The ends lost 9 bases at V and 3 bases at J; junction bases unmatched: 6. The CDR3 region is CASRTSAYYEQYF. The CDR3 nucleotides are TGTGCCAGTAGGACTAGCGCTTACTACGAGCAGTACTTC.

The J gene is TRBJ2-7, the V gene TRBV5-6; no reliable D call. Trimming cost V 4 bases and J 5 bases, with 10 bases left between them. This CDR3 has 12 residues. Per the germline V gene, CDR1 is SGHDT and CDR2 is YYEEEE. The CDR3 nucleotides read TGTGCCAGCAGCCAAAGCCTAGACGAGCAGTACTTC. It is translated as CASSQSLDEQYF.

The chain links TRBV27 to TRBJ2-6, with TRBD2 identical over 9 bases. Germline V gene lookup returns CDR1 MNHEY and CDR2 SMNVEV (reference sequence). After removal of 5 bases from V and 0 bases from J, the junction contained 5 bases not matched to a gene. The CDR3 is 17 residues long. The CDR3 sequence is CASSRLAVSSGANVLTF. CDR3 in DNA: TGTGCCAGCAGTCGACTAGCGGTGAGCTCTGGGGCCAACGTCCTGACTTTC. Full variable domain (rest looked up from reference TRBV27 and TRBJ2-6): EAQVTQNPRYLITVTGKKLTVTCSQNMNHEYMSWYRQDPGLGLRQIYYSMNVEVTDKGDVPEGYKVSRKEKRNFPLILESPSPNQTSLYFCASSRLAVSSGANVLTFGAGSRLTVL.